This T cell receptor (beta chain) comes out of a study of blood T cell repertoires in COVID-19. Clones were sequenced by immunoSEQ multiplex PCR, and TCRdb holds only the in-frame ones, with some missing. The sample shows about 48,000 clones, around 87% of them seen only once. Germline assignment: CDR1 MDHEN and CDR2 SYDVKM. CDR3 size: 14 residues. V gave up 1 base and J gave up 6 bases; unmatched junction bases: 3. This clone is a singleton in its sample. The TCR originated in a human donor in a cohort sampled during active COVID-19. What was sequenced was peripheral blood. The chain recombines TRBV28 with TRBJ1-2; TRBD1 matches 9 bases. In DNA form, the CDR3 reads TGTGCCAGCAGTTTATCGGGACAGGGCCATGGCTACACCTTC. Residues: CASSLSGQGHGYTF.